This passage covers 24 T cell receptor beta chains from one sample sequenced in a study of T cells expressing NK-cell markers. One entry per CDR3 protein, without DNA, is what TCRdb gives after re-calling the 5' RACE reads. The sample includes about 260,000 distinct CDR3 sequences. Sequenced input: blood T cells: a sorted CD56 or NKG2C T cell subset, CD4+ or CD8+ T cells, or bulk PBMC T cells (not recorded which). These receptors originate from a woman between 18 and 70 years old in good health.

The V and J genes are TRBV12-3 or TRBV12-4 and TRBJ2-7; TCRdb gives TRBD2 as the D gene, but with no DNA this cannot be confirmed. This CDR3 comprises 15 residues. Here the CDR3 reads CASRRGGSYPYEQYF.

The chain links TRBV10-3 to TRBJ1-5. Germline loops: CDR1 ENHRY, CDR2 SYGVKD. The CDR3 loop spans 15 amino acids. The CDR3 reads CAISAGGGFDQPQHF.

This chain uses TRBV20-1 with TRBJ1-2; TCRdb returns TRBD1, unconfirmable since there is no DNA. CDR1 is DFQATT and CDR2 is SNEGSKA in the germline V gene (reference sequence). The CDR3 runs 14 residues. CDR3 region: CSARDYARDYGYTF.

This sequence joins TRBV6-2 or TRBV6-3 and TRBJ1-5. The CDR3 length is 13 residues. Germline lookup yields CDR1 MNHEY and CDR2 SVGEGT. CDR3 sequence reads: CASGPFSNQPQHF.

The rearrangement joins TRBV11-1 to TRBJ2-7; no DNA is available, so the TRBD1 call from TCRdb remains unchecked. Germline V gene lookup returns CDR1 SGHAT and CDR2 FQDESV (reference sequence). The CDR3 sequence is 17 residues long. This CDR3 reads CASNVKPGTGSAGEQYF.

CDR3 region: CAISESGAGAAEAFF. The V and J genes are TRBV10-3 and TRBJ1-1; there is no DNA to check the TCRdb D call of TRBD1. Germline assignment: CDR1 ENHRY and CDR2 SYGVKD. CDR3 size: 15 residues.

V usage is TRBV6-5 and J usage is TRBJ2-3; the D call of TRBD1 rests on TCRdb alone, since no DNA is present to check it. This CDR3 region has 14 residues. Germline values: CDR1 MNHEY, CDR2 SVGAGI. The chain's CDR3 is CASSYWGDTDTQYF.

The V gene is TRBV6-2 or TRBV6-3, the J gene TRBJ1-2; TCRdb names TRBD1, which stays unverified in the absence of DNA. The CDR3 loop spans 12 amino acids. Germline V gives CDR1 MNHEY, CDR2 SVGEGT. The CDR3 reads CACQTVNYGYTF.

The chain recombines TRBV20-1 with TRBJ2-5; TCRdb gives TRBD2 as the D gene, but with no DNA this cannot be confirmed. Germline lookup yields CDR1 DFQATT and CDR2 SNEGSKA (reference sequence). The CDR3 has 13 residues. The CDR3 sequence: CSGLAGYQETQYF.

CDR3 in amino acids: CASSLGGATYEQYF. This chain uses TRBV7-2 with TRBJ2-7. The CDR3 has 14 amino acids. Germline CDR1 reads SGHTA; CDR2 reads FQGNSA.

This rearrangement joins TRBV12-3 or TRBV12-4 to TRBJ2-1; TCRdb picks TRBD1, but there is no DNA to check that call. The CDR3 runs 13 residues. This CDR3 is CASSFGLGDEQFF.

The rearrangement uses TRBV20-1 and TRBJ1-5; TCRdb outputs TRBD1, but without DNA this stays unchecked. The CDR3 totals 15 residues. CDR1 is DFQATT, CDR2 SNEGSKA, per germline (reference sequence). CDR3 loop: CSARDWGQGNQPQHF.

The chain couples TRBV20-1 to TRBJ2-1; checking the TCRdb D call of TRBD1 is not possible without DNA. The length of the CDR3 is 14 residues. Germline assignment: CDR1 DFQATT and CDR2 SNEGSKA (reference sequence). This CDR3 is CSAYRGDSYNEQFF.

The chain employs TRBV4-1 and TRBJ1-5. CDR3 length: 14 residues. Germline CDR1 is MGHRA and CDR2 is YSYEKL. CDR3 protein: CASSPLGINQPQHF.

The chain combines TRBV5-4 with TRBJ2-1; TCRdb lists TRBD2, though no DNA is available to test this call. Germline V CDR1 and CDR2: SGHNT, YYREEE (reference sequence). CDR3 length equals 12 residues. The CDR3 reads CASSTRGNEQFF. The whole variable domain, remainder taken from reference TRBV5-4 and TRBJ2-1, is ETGVTQSPTHLIKTRGQQVTLRCSSQSGHNTVSWYQQALGQGPQFIFQYYREEENGRGNFPPRFSGLQFPNYSSELNVNALELDDSALYLCASSTRGNEQFFGPGTRLTVL.

The V and J genes are TRBV5-1 and TRBJ2-3; as DNA is missing, the TRBD2 call by TCRdb cannot be tested. The length of the CDR3 is 16 residues. Germline V CDR1 and CDR2: SGHRS, YFSETQ. The CDR3 sequence is CASSFSSGISTDTQYF. Full variable domain (remainder filled in from reference TRBV5-1 and TRBJ2-3): KAGVTQTPRYLIKTRGQQVTLSCSPISGHRSVSWYQQTPGQGLQFLFEYFSETQRNKGNFPGRFSGRQFSNSRSEMNVSTLELGDSALYLCASSFSSGISTDTQYFGPGTRLTVL.

The rearrangement uses TRBV12-3 or TRBV12-4 and TRBJ2-6; TCRdb outputs TRBD1, but without DNA this stays unchecked. This CDR3 is 19 amino acids long. The CDR3 protein is CASTLHARDRGSGANVLTF.

This chain joins TRBV5-6 and TRBJ1-1; with no DNA, the TCRdb D assignment of TRBD1 cannot be verified. This CDR3 comprises 15 residues. Germline V gene sequence: CDR1 SGHDT, CDR2 YYEEEE. CDR3 sequence reads: CASSVDGGMNTEAFF.

J is TRBJ1-2 and V is TRBV12-3 or TRBV12-4; the TCRdb D gene call, TRBD1, has no DNA to confirm it. The length of the CDR3 is 16 residues. The CDR3 sequence is CASTQPSGTDNYGYTF.

This chain links TRBV9 with TRBJ2-3; the D gene TCRdb calls, TRBD1, cannot be checked with no DNA. The germline CDR1 and CDR2 sequences are SGDLS and YYNGEE. The CDR3 runs 12 residues. The CDR3 region is CASSVVGGTQYF.

The V call is TRBV5-6, the J call TRBJ2-2; TCRdb gives TRBD1 as the D gene, but with no DNA this cannot be confirmed. This CDR3 is built from 15 residues. Per germline, CDR1 SGHDT and CDR2 YYEEEE. The CDR3 sequence is CASSYRDRGSGELFF.

The J gene is TRBJ2-1, the V gene TRBV28; the TRBD2 assignment by TCRdb is unverifiable without DNA. The CDR3 has 14 amino acids. Germline CDR1 and CDR2: MDHEN and SYDVKM. The CDR3 sequence is CASRPGTSGREQFF.

J is TRBJ1-1 and V is TRBV12-3 or TRBV12-4. CDR3 size: 14 residues. The CDR3 region is CASSTGLMNTEAFF.

The CDR3 protein is CSAPGYGNNSPLHF. This chain uses TRBV20-1 with TRBJ1-6. Germline values: CDR1 DFQATT, CDR2 SNEGSKA (reference sequence). The CDR3 runs 14 residues.